One and the same sample provided the 5 T cell receptor beta chains below, sequenced in a study of shared clonotypes between healthy human individuals. Sequencing was performed with immunoSEQ multiplex PCR; in TCRdb, only in-frame clones are kept and a portion is missing. Found here are about 490,000 clones, 70% to 80% of them singletons; the top ten hold 9.5% to 15%. The specimen sequenced was PBMCs. These receptors all stem from a middle-aged woman in good health. Some clones in this sample may be carry-over from other donors' samples.

This clone was seen only a few times. This may come from a read error, since a much larger clone is one base off. The CDR3 nucleotides are TGTGCCAGCAGCACCGGACAGGGGGCGTCCTACGAGCAGTACTTC. Translated: CASSTGQGASYEQYF. V usage is TRBV5-4 and J usage is TRBJ2-7; 11 bases are a match to TRBD1. CDR3 length equals 15 residues. V gave up 4 bases and J gave up 1 base; unmatched junction bases: 4. Germline V gives CDR1 SGHNT, CDR2 YYREEE (reference sequence).

This chain links TRBV28 with TRBJ2-7, with TRBD2 matching over 13 bases. CDR1 MDHEN and CDR2 SYDVKM come from the germline V gene. V lost 9 bases, J lost 7 bases, and 6 bases stayed unmatched. The CDR3 consists of 13 residues. The CDR3 nucleotides are TGTGCCAGTCGGACTAGCGGGAGATCTGAGCAGTACTTC. This gives the protein CASRTSGRSEQYF.

V gene TRBV5-8 combines with J gene TRBJ2-7, with D hard to call. This CDR3 is built from 13 residues. The germline gives CDR1 SGHTS, CDR2 YDEGEE. V lost 0 bases, J lost 5 bases, and 9 bases lay in between. The CDR3 DNA sequence: TGTGCCAGCAGCTTGGTAGGCGCCAACGAGCAGTACTTC. Translated: CASSLVGANEQYF. Combining the CDR3 with reference TRBV5-8 and TRBJ2-7 gives the whole variable domain EAGVTQSPTHLIKTRGQQATLRCSPISGHTSVYWYQQALGLGLQFLLWYDEGEERNRGNFPPRFSGRQFPNYSSELNVNALELEDSALYLCASSLVGANEQYFGPGTRLTVT.

The V and J genes are TRBV15 and TRBJ1-1; TRBD1 aligns across 8 bases. This CDR3 comprises 13 residues. J was trimmed by 5 bases and V by 3 bases; bases with no gene match: 2. Germline V gene data show CDR1 as LNHNV and CDR2 as YYDKDF (reference sequence). This CDR3 is CATSSRGRTEAFF. For the CDR3, the DNA is TGTGCCACCAGCAGCAGGGGGCGGACTGAAGCTTTCTTT. The full variable domain, with the rest looked up from reference TRBV15 and TRBJ1-1, is DAMVIQNPRYQVTQFGKPVTLSCSQTLNHNVMYWYQQKSSQAPKLLFHYYDKDFNNEADTPDNFQSRRPNTSFCFLDIRSPGLGDTAMYLCATSSRGRTEAFFGQGTRLTVV.

The chain has TRBV19 and TRBJ2-1, with D hard to call. There are 16 residues in the CDR3. CDR1 and CDR2 from the germline V gene are LNHDA and SQIVND (reference sequence). V lost 4 bases and J lost 6, with 19 bases in between. The CDR3 nucleotides read TGTGCCAGTAGTAAAACCCAACAGAATGAGGCCAATGAGCAGTTCTTC. It yields the protein CASSKTQQNEANEQFF.